These 7 T cell receptor beta chains were sequenced from one sample in a study of blood T cell repertoires in COVID-19. Generated by immunoSEQ multiplex PCR, the TCRdb table keeps only in-frame clones and is missing some. The table lists under 200,000 clones, around 90% of them singletons. Sequenced sample: peripheral blood. All receptors derive from a man in his late teens or twenties with COVID-19, enrolled during active disease.

The chain uses TRBV28 and TRBJ2-3; 9 nucleotides line up with TRBD2. CDR3 length equals 17 residues. Germline assignment: CDR1 MDHEN and CDR2 SYDVKM. V was pared by 0 bases and J by 4 bases, with 8 bases of the junction left unmatched. This CDR3 reads CASSLWTSGGGSDTQYF. Written as DNA, the CDR3 is TGTGCCAGCAGTTTATGGACTAGCGGAGGAGGCTCAGATACGCAGTATTTT.

The chain couples TRBV12-3 or TRBV12-4 to TRBJ2-3; D remains ambiguous. Trimming took off 3 bases at V and 5 bases at J, with 6 bases between the two ends. The CDR3 is 12 residues long. The CDR3 sequence: CASSFRGDTQYF. CDR3 DNA sequence: TGTGCCAGCAGTTTTCGAGGAGATACGCAGTATTTT.

The chain carries TRBV29-1 and TRBJ2-7, with D possibly being TRBD2 (5 bases). CDR3 size: 12 residues. The ends were cut back, 7 bases at V and 2 bases at J, with 12 bases in the middle. In germline, CDR1 is SQVTM, CDR2 ANQGSEA. The CDR3 DNA sequence: TGCAGCGCTACTTGGGGAGCCTACGAGCAGTACTTC. It codes for CSATWGAYEQYF.

V is TRBV11-2 and J is TRBJ2-1; D perhaps matches TRBD1 (6 bases). Germline CDR1 and CDR2: SGHAT and FQNNGV. The V gene lost 1 base and the J gene lost 1 base, with 14 bases spanning the gap. There are 17 residues in the CDR3. The CDR3 sequence: CASSLVFRGPSYNEQFF. The CDR3 nucleotides read TGTGCCAGCAGCTTAGTGTTCAGGGGACCATCCTACAATGAGCAGTTCTTC.

The chain has TRBV11-2 and TRBJ2-3; TRBD1 aligns across 10 bases. After removal of 5 bases from V and 5 bases from J, the junction contained 10 bases not matched to a gene. Germline CDR1 is SGHAT and CDR2 is FQNNGV. The CDR3 length is 16 residues. CDR3 loop: CASSLPTGGIGDTQYF. Written as DNA, the CDR3 is TGTGCCAGCAGCCTCCCGACAGGGGGCATAGGAGATACGCAGTATTTT. Full variable domain (outside the CDR3, taken from reference TRBV11-2 and TRBJ2-3): EAGVAQSPRYKIIEKRQSVAFWCNPISGHATLYWYQQILGQGPKLLIQFQNNGVVDDSQLPKDRFSAERLKGVDSTLKIQPAKLEDSAVYLCASSLPTGGIGDTQYFGPGTRLTVL.

This sequence joins TRBV27 and TRBJ2-7; 11 bases agree with TRBD1. V shed 4 bases, J shed 3 bases, and the junction held 5 bases outside the gene matches. The CDR3 loop spans 15 amino acids. Germline CDR1 is MNHEY and CDR2 is SMNVEV (reference sequence). CDR3 in DNA: TGTGCCAGCAGTTGGGGGACAGGGGGTTACTACGAGCAGTACTTC. Translation: CASSWGTGGYYEQYF.

The chain uses TRBV30 and TRBJ2-7, with no clear D. The V and J ends lost 2 bases and 6 bases respectively, with 11 bases between them. CDR1 is GTSNPN and CDR2 is SVGIG in the germline V gene (reference sequence). CDR3 length: 12 residues. This CDR3 reads CAWSMEHAEQYF. In nucleotides, the CDR3 is TGTGCCTGGAGTATGGAGCATGCCGAGCAGTACTTC.